The clone carrying this TCR beta chain was observed a handful of times. The record originates from a study of blood T cell repertoires in COVID-19. Study overall: Samples of COVID-19 (acute and convalescent) were obtained from the United States, Italy and Spain. Sources were T cells, B-cell-depleted T cells, or PBMCs; the material itself was cDNA or gDNA.

The V gene lost 0 bases and the J gene lost 2 bases, with 15 bases spanning the gap. Germline V gives CDR1 MGHRA, CDR2 YSYEKL. CDR3 length equals 17 residues. How the authors handled the data: Nucleated cell number was recorded as an estimate derived from reference gene primer amplification. Method: immunoSEQ multiplex PCR; TCRdb's copy keeps in-frame clones and lacks some. V, J and clone size are taken as reported in that table, and D and trimming were inferred from the DNA itself. Among more than 95,000 clones listed, more than 75% were seen once. The specimen was peripheral blood. The TCR was taken from a human donor in a cohort sampled during active COVID-19. The chain has TRBV4-1 and TRBJ2-3; D is possibly TRBD2 (5 bases). Written as DNA, the CDR3 is TGCGCCAGCAGCCAAGAAGGCCAGCGGTTCCCCACAGATACGCAGTATTTT. This translates into CASSQEGQRFPTDTQYF.